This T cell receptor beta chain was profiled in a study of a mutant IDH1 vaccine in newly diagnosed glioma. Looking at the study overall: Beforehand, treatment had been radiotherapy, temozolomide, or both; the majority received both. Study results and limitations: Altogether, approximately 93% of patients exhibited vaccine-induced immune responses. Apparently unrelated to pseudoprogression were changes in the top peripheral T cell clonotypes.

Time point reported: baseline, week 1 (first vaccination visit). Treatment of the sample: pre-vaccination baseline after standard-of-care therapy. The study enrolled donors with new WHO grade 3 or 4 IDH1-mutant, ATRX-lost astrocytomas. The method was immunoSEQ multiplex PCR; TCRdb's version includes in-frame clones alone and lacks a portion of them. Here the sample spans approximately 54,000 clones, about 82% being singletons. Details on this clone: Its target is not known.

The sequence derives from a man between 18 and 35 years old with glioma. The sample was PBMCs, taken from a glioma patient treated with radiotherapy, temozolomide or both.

In DNA form, the CDR3 reads TGTGCCTGGAGTACAGGAGTTGTCGTTCACCGGGGTACAGATACGCAGTATTTT. Its protein is CAWSTGVVVHRGTDTQYF. The V gene is TRBV30, the J gene TRBJ2-3, with D tentatively TRBD1 or TRBD2 (5 bases each). This CDR3 is 18 amino acids long. CDR1 is GTSNPN, CDR2 SVGIG, per germline (reference sequence). The germline V and J ends were trimmed by 2 bases and 3 bases, with 24 bases remaining between them.